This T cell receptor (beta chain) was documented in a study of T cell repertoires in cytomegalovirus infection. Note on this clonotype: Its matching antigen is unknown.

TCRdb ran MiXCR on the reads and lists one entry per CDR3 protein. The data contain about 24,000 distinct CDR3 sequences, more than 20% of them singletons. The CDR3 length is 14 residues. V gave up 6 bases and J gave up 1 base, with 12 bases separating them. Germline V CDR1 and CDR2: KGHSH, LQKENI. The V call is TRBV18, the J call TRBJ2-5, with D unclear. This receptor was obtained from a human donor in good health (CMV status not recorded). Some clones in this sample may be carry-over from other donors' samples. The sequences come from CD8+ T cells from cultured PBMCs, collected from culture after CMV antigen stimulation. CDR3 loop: CASSNLPVQETQYF. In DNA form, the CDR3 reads TGTGCCAGCTCTAACTTACCCGTCCAAGAGACCCAGTACTTC.